The clone carrying this T cell receptor beta chain was recorded a few times. This entry belongs to a study of T cell responses to AZD1222 COVID-19 vaccine. V was clipped by 7 bases and J by 2 bases, with 9 bases between them. The CDR3 runs to 13 residues. Produced via immunoSEQ multiplex PCR; TCRdb's table is partial and in-frame only. The sample contains some 120,000 clones, 85% to 90% of which appear only once. The chain joins TRBV12-3 or TRBV12-4 to TRBJ1-5; D is perhaps TRBD1 (6 bases). The source was peripheral blood, collected on day 0 of AZD1222 vaccination. The receptor was isolated from an adult in good health. CDR3 sequence: CASTRTGNQPQHF. CDR3 DNA: TGTGCCAGCACTAGGACAGGCAATCAGCCCCAGCATTTT.